This record covers a single TCR beta chain. Its antigen is unknown. This record belongs to a study of CD8 T cells in Susac syndrome. Regarding the study as a whole: As the study acknowledged, the number of individuals who were part of its TCR sequencing and HLA analysis was relatively small.

A quantity of about 0.5 to 1 ug RNA underwent reverse transcription using random hexamers. Amplification of TCR beta CDR3 spanned 54 Vbeta and 13 Jbeta via immunoSEQ multiplex PCR. MiXCR, run by TCRdb on the immunoSEQ multiplex PCR reads, gives a single entry per CDR3 protein. The sample holds about 200,000 distinct CDR3 sequences; more than 85% are singletons and the top ten take around 0.15%. V was trimmed by 4 bases and J by 15 bases, leaving 15 bases between them. The germline V gene encodes CDR1 SQVTM and CDR2 ANQGSEA. This CDR3 spans 11 amino acids. Blood CD8+ and CD4+ T cells underwent high-throughput TCR beta sequencing. Negative isolation was used for CD8+ and CD4+ T cells and FACS enrichment for TEMRA cells.

The sequence derives from a human donor with multiple sclerosis. The sample taken for sequencing was CD8+ T cells from PBMCs. V is TRBV29-1 and J is TRBJ1-4; D is unclear. The CDR3 DNA sequence: TGCAGCGTTGGCAGTGGGCCTGCCGTGTTTTTT. This gives the protein CSVGSGPAVFF.